One sample yielded the 6 T cell receptor beta chains listed below, sequenced in a study of T cell repertoires in aging, cancer and after chemotherapy. Amplification of TCR beta used genomic DNA extracted from peripheral blood. Multiplex touch-down PCR with TRB-A/B primers amplified rearranged V-D-J TRB sequences. TCRdb recomputed calls from the multiplex PCR reads with MiXCR, one row per CDR3 protein. The table has around 10,000 distinct CDR3 sequences, more than 30% seen once. The specimen sequenced was blood. Receptors were obtained from a human donor in good health.

As for this clonotype: A much larger clone lies one base from this, so it may be a read error. The chain uses TRBV29-1 and TRBJ2-1; tentatively, D is TRBD1 (6 bases). This CDR3 is 12 amino acids long. Looked up from germline, CDR1 is SQVTM and CDR2 is ANQGSEA. This CDR3 reads CSVRGGINEKFF. Here the CDR3 DNA reads TGCAGCGTCAGAGGGGGTATAAATGAGAAGTTCTTC.

The J gene is TRBJ1-1, the V gene TRBV30; D gene unclear. The V end was cut by 3 bases, the J end by 1 base, with 12 bases between. The CDR3 sequence is 14 residues long. From germline, CDR1 is GTSNPN and CDR2 SVGIG (reference sequence). As DNA, the CDR3 is TGTGCCTGGAGGGTCATAACAGAGAACACTGAAGCTTTCTTT. This translates into CAWRVITENTEAFF.

For this clonotype: One end of the junction does not line up with germline, which may come from a read error. This chain connects TRBV18 to TRBJ2-7; either TRBD1 or TRBD2 may fit D (5 bases each). The CDR3 runs to 15 residues. Germline V gives CDR1 KGHSH, CDR2 LQKENI. The CDR3 coding sequence is TGTGTCAGCTCACCAGGGACGACAAGCTCCTACGAGCAGTACTTC. This sequence encodes CVSSPGTTSSYEQYF.

This chain connects TRBV6-5 to TRBJ2-3; 9 nucleotides agree with TRBD2. The trim removed 2 bases at V and 3 bases at J, leaving 9 bases unmatched. Germline CDR1 reads MNHEY; CDR2 reads SVGAGI. This CDR3 is built from 17 residues. Here the CDR3 DNA reads TGTGCCAGCAGTTACGGGGCGGGAGGGCTCGGGACAGATACGCAGTATTTT. It codes for CASSYGAGGLGTDTQYF.

In this sample, this clonotype turned up once. The V gene is TRBV28, the J gene TRBJ2-1; possibly TRBD2 for D (6 bases). V was trimmed by 1 base and J by 9 bases, leaving 13 bases between them. In germline, CDR1 is MDHEN, CDR2 SYDVKM. The CDR3 sequence is 14 residues long. The DNA for the CDR3 is TGTGCCAGCAGTTTATACCCTAGCGAGACTGAGCAGTTCTTC. It is translated as CASSLYPSETEQFF.

This clonotype is medium-sized. This sequence joins TRBV29-1 and TRBJ2-7, with unresolved D. This CDR3 has 14 residues. Trimming removed 4 bases from V and 6 bases from J, with 19 bases in between. Germline-derived CDR1 and CDR2 are SQVTM and ANQGSEA. The CDR3 DNA reads as TGCAGCGTTGTGCTTGCCAAACCGGGCGGCGAGCAGTACTTC. This translates into CSVVLAKPGGEQYF.